One and the same sample provided the 11 T cell receptor beta chains below, sequenced in a study of glioma-infiltrating T cells. Using RNA template, CDR3s of TCR alpha and beta were amplified with iRepertoire arm-PCR. One entry per CDR3 protein results from TCRdb running MiXCR on the multiplex PCR reads. Here the sample spans fewer than 200,000 distinct CDR3 sequences, more than 30% being singletons. The sequenced material came from glioma tissue, nonneoplastic brain tissue, or PBMCs (not recorded which). These receptors all come from a human donor with low-grade glioma or glioblastoma, undergoing nonglioma brain surgery, or in good health (not recorded which).

Comments on this clonotype: A read error may be the cause here, since a much bigger clone is one base away. The chain recombines TRBV6-5 with TRBJ2-1; 9 bases match TRBD2. The germline gives CDR1 MNHEY, CDR2 SVGAGI. The CDR3 is 15 amino acids. The DNA for the CDR3 is TGTGCCATCAGCGGTAGCGGGGGTACCTACAATAAGCAGTTCTTC. Translation gives CAISGSGGTYNKQFF.

This clonotype was recorded many times. This chain joins TRBV28 and TRBJ1-1; tentatively, D is TRBD1 (5 bases). Germline V lookup: CDR1 MDHEN, CDR2 SYDVKM. V was clipped by 5 bases and J by 2 bases, with 12 bases between them. CDR3 length equals 14 residues. The CDR3 loop is CASSTGTANTEAFF. CDR3 DNA: TGTGCCAGCAGTACGGGGACGGCAAACACTGAAGCTTTCTTT.

Points on this clonotype: This likely comes from a read error, as the CDR3 has no conserved phenylalanine or tryptophan at its end. DNA of the CDR3: TGCAGCGTTGAACCTAGCGGGAACACAGATACGCAGTATCTT. Translated: CSVEPSGNTDTQYL. V and J are TRBV29-1 and TRBJ2-3; 9 bases agree with TRBD2. Germline loops: CDR1 SQVTM, CDR2 ANQGSEA. This CDR3 is built from 14 residues. The junction had 2 bases not matched to a gene; V was cut back by 2 bases and J by 2 bases.

This clonotype was recorded many times. The chain combines TRBV7-2 with TRBJ1-1, with 9 bases lining up with TRBD1. CDR1 and CDR2 (germline): SGHTA, FQGNSA. This CDR3 is built from 15 residues. V shed 1 base and J 1 base; nucleotides not matched to a gene: 1. The DNA of the CDR3 is TGTGCCAGCAGCTTAGTGGGACAGGGGAACACTGAAGCTTTCTTT. Translated, it gives CASSLVGQGNTEAFF.

In this sample, this clonotype turned up many times. V usage is TRBV6-2 or TRBV6-3 and J usage is TRBJ2-1; 7 positions match TRBD2. The ends lost 5 bases at V and 6 bases at J; junction bases unmatched: 10. The CDR3 is 15 residues long. Germline CDR1 is MNHEY and CDR2 is SVGEGT. CDR3 sequence (DNA): TGTGCCAGCAGTGCCGGGGGGATGCTCGGCAATGAGCAGTTCTTC. It codes for CASSAGGMLGNEQFF.

This clonotype appeared many times. V and J are TRBV20-1 and TRBJ1-2; D is ambiguous. CDR1 is DFQATT, CDR2 SNEGSKA, per germline (reference sequence). With 1 base removed from V and 8 bases from J, the gap between germline ends came to 20 bases. This CDR3 region has 15 residues. Written as DNA, the CDR3 is TGCAGTGCTAGAGTCTTCCCCGGCCAGATGCCCGGCTACACCTTC. Its protein is CSARVFPGQMPGYTF.

This clonotype was seen ten or more times. The genes are TRBV15 and TRBJ2-1, with D perhaps matching TRBD1 (7 bases). CDR1 is LNHNV and CDR2 is YYDKDF in the germline V gene (reference sequence). Trimming stripped 0 bases from V and 5 bases from J, with 14 bases between. The CDR3 loop spans 16 amino acids. In nucleotides, the CDR3 is TGTGCCACCAGCAGAGATCACGGCAGGGGGGACAATGAGCAGTTCTTC. Translated: CATSRDHGRGDNEQFF.

The genes are TRBV29-1 and TRBJ2-7; TRBD1 aligns across 7 bases. The V gene's germline CDR1 is SQVTM and CDR2 ANQGSEA. Trimming at V came to 8 bases and at J to 0 bases, leaving 4 bases not matched to a gene. The length of the CDR3 is 12 residues. CDR3 bases: TGCAGCATCAGGGACAGCTCCTACGAGCAGTACTTC. Its translation is CSIRDSSYEQYF.

This clonotype was observed a few times. The rearrangement uses TRBV4-1 and TRBJ1-4; maybe TRBD1 (6 bases). Trimming shortened V by 0 bases and J by 5 bases, and 16 bases separated the two germline ends. There are 17 residues in the CDR3. The germline gives CDR1 MGHRA, CDR2 YSYEKL. The CDR3 region has the DNA TGCGCCAGCAGCCAAGATATAGGGGGGCGTCACAATGAAAAACTGTTTTTT. It is translated as CASSQDIGGRHNEKLFF.

This clonotype was observed at least ten times. The V gene is TRBV5-1, the J gene TRBJ2-7; D may be TRBD2 (6 bases). Between the trimmed V and J ends, which lost 0 bases and 4 bases, there was a span of 14 bases. The CDR3 consists of 15 residues. Germline lookup yields CDR1 SGHRS and CDR2 YFSETQ. CDR3 amino acids: CASSLEGGNVYEQYF. CDR3 DNA: TGCGCCAGCAGCTTGGAAGGCGGGAACGTGTACGAGCAGTACTTC.

This clonotype was counted at least ten times. This chain uses TRBV20-1 with TRBJ2-7, with 8 bases that match TRBD1. J lost 0 bases, V lost 6 bases, and 7 bases had no gene match. This CDR3 spans 14 amino acids. Germline CDR1 reads DFQATT; CDR2 reads SNEGSKA (reference sequence). The CDR3 DNA follows: TGCAGTGCCATGGACAGGGTCCTCTCCTACGAGCAGTACTTC. Its protein is CSAMDRVLSYEQYF.